Each of the 29 T cell receptor beta chains below was sequenced from the same sample in a study of blood T cells in healthy people across ages. Together with a sample-barcoded 5' primer, a J-beta primer mix was included in a second PCR lasting roughly 6 to 12 cycles. TCRdb itself ran the 5' RACE reads through MiXCR, one entry per CDR3 protein. The table shows 1.5 million to 2 million distinct CDR3 sequences, with around 40% occurring only once. The sequenced sample was blood. The receptors here all came from a human donor in good health.

The chain is built from TRBV27 and TRBJ1-1; 8 bases line up with TRBD1. J was trimmed by 6 bases and V by 5 bases; bases with no gene match: 8. The CDR3 totals 14 residues. Germline values: CDR1 MNHEY, CDR2 SMNVEV (reference sequence). CDR3 sequence: CASSRSDRVSEAFF. The CDR3 nucleotides read TGTGCCAGCAGTCGCTCGGACAGGGTGTCTGAAGCTTTCTTT.

This clonotype was detected only a few times. At one boundary the junction diverges from the germline segment, which might be a read error. This rearrangement joins TRBV7-9 to TRBJ2-7; tentatively, D is TRBD2 (6 bases). Germline values: CDR1 SEHNR, CDR2 FQNEAQ (reference sequence). The length of the CDR3 is 18 residues. CDR3 residues: CASSFGGILVGHSYGQYF. The CDR3 bases are TGTGCCAGCAGCTTCGGGGGAATTCTCGTTGGCCACTCCTACGGGCAGTACTTC.

This clonotype was picked up a small number of times. The CDR3 spells CASSESSGMNQPQHF. CDR3 in DNA: TGTGCCAGCAGTGAATCTTCGGGTATGAATCAGCCCCAGCATTTT. J is TRBJ1-5 and V is TRBV28; D remains unclear. Per germline, CDR1 MDHEN and CDR2 SYDVKM. CDR3 length: 15 residues. Trimming took 5 bases from V and 4 from J, leaving 15 bases between them. The full variable domain, its missing parts supplied by reference TRBV28 and TRBJ1-5, is DVKVTQSSRYLVKRTGEKVFLECVQDMDHENMFWYRQDPGLGLRLIYFSYDVKMKEKGDIPEGYSVSREKKERFSLILESASTNQTSMYLCASSESSGMNQPQHFGDGTRLSIL.

The chain couples TRBV7-3 to TRBJ2-7; 8 bases agree with TRBD2. Germline-derived CDR1 and CDR2 are SGHTA and FQGTGA. V was clipped by 5 bases and J by 7 bases; unmatched bases: 13. The CDR3 runs 15 residues. The CDR3 DNA reads TGTGCCAGCAGCCCCTATGGGACTAGTCTTAGTGAGCAGTACTTC. It translates to CASSPYGTSLSEQYF.

Comment on this clonotype: Relative to the germline gene, one junction end is altered; a read error may explain this. The chain has TRBV4-3 and TRBJ1-2; 7 nucleotides align to TRBD1. The V gene's germline CDR1 is LGHNA and CDR2 YSLEER. The CDR3 is 15 amino acids. The CDR3: CAGSQVRDSRYGYTF. The CDR3 DNA reads TGCGCCGGCAGCCAAGTTCGGGACAGCCGCTATGGCTACACCTTC.

As regards this clonotype: The junction and the germline gene differ at one end; a read error may be behind it. This chain links TRBV29-1 with TRBJ2-5; 7 nucleotides line up with TRBD1. Germline V gives CDR1 SQVTM, CDR2 ANQGSEA. The CDR3 has 11 amino acids. CDR3 region: CAWGQQETQYF. The DNA of the CDR3 is TGTGCGTGGGGACAGCAAGAGACCCAGTACTTC.

This chain uses TRBV3-1 with TRBJ2-5; D is undetermined. Germline V gene sequence: CDR1 LGHDT, CDR2 YNNKEL (reference sequence). V lost 1 base and J 5 bases, leaving 8 bases between the germline ends. This CDR3 is 13 amino acids long. CDR3 in amino acids: CASSQVALETQYF. CDR3 coding DNA: TGTGCCAGCAGCCAAGTTGCATTGGAGACCCAGTACTTC.

The chain is built from TRBV7-2 and TRBJ1-5; D gene uncertain. CDR1 is SGHTA, CDR2 FQGNSA, per germline. CDR3 length: 15 residues. Trimming stripped 1 base from V and 1 base from J, with 8 bases between. The DNA of the CDR3 is TGTGCCAGCAGCTTAGGAACCAGAAGCAATCAGCCCCAGCATTTT. As protein: CASSLGTRSNQPQHF.

V gene TRBV12-3 or TRBV12-4 combines with J gene TRBJ2-3; 7 positions match TRBD1. Trimming removed 7 bases from V and 2 bases from J; junction bases left unmatched: 12. The CDR3 is 16 amino acids. The CDR3 DNA is TGTGCCAGCATTACCCGAGGGACAGCTTCCACAGATACGCAGTATTTT. It encodes CASITRGTASTDTQYF.

This chain's CDR3 is CASSSLGGDYGYTF. In DNA form, the CDR3 reads TGTGCCAGCAGCTCCCTAGGGGGGGACTATGGCTACACCTTC. The chain carries TRBV7-2 and TRBJ1-2; TRBD1 is a possible D gene (6 bases). The CDR3 covers 14 residues. Between the trimmed V and J ends, which lost 4 bases and 3 bases, there was a span of 12 bases. CDR1 SGHTA and CDR2 FQGNSA come from the germline V gene. The variable domain in full, completed from reference TRBV7-2 and TRBJ1-2, reads GAGVSQSPSNKVTEKGKDVELRCDPISGHTALYWYRQSLGQGLEFLIYFQGNSAPDKSGLPSDRFSAERTGGSVSTLTIQRTQQEDSAVYLCASSSLGGDYGYTFGSGTRLTVV.

V is TRBV12-3 or TRBV12-4 and J is TRBJ2-1; 11 bases are a match to TRBD2. The CDR3 has 16 amino acids. Trimming cost V 6 bases and J 0 bases; bases outside gene matches: 4. DNA for the CDR3: TGTGCCAGCAGCCGACTAGCGGGGTACTCCTACAATGAGCAGTTCTTC. It specifies CASSRLAGYSYNEQFF.

The sample holds a few counts of this clonotype. The chain links TRBV10-3 to TRBJ2-1; 8 bases map to TRBD1. The ends lost 4 bases at V and 8 bases at J; junction bases unmatched: 4. The length of the CDR3 is 13 residues. CDR1 and CDR2 from the germline V gene are ENHRY and SYGVKD. CDR3 sequence: CAISGTGSDEQFF. The CDR3 bases are TGTGCCATCAGTGGGACAGGGTCGGATGAGCAGTTCTTC.

This rearrangement joins TRBV12-3 or TRBV12-4 to TRBJ1-5; D remains unclear. With 7 bases removed from V and 7 bases from J, the gap between germline ends came to 17 bases. CDR3 size: 14 residues. CDR3 nucleotide sequence: TGTGCCAGCACCCTTTCTCCCGTCTGGCAGCCCCAGCATTTT. This translates into CASTLSPVWQPQHF.

This clonotype was observed many times. The chain is built from TRBV6-5 and TRBJ2-1, with 8 positions matching TRBD1. The ends lost 6 bases at V and 7 bases at J; junction bases unmatched: 11. CDR3 length: 15 residues. Germline lookup yields CDR1 MNHEY and CDR2 SVGAGI. The CDR3 DNA is TGTGCCAGCAGCCCCGGGACAGGAGGATTTAATGAGCAGTTCTTC. Translating it yields CASSPGTGGFNEQFF.

This chain links TRBV2 with TRBJ1-5; D is possibly TRBD1 (5 bases). Trimming pared 7 bases from V and 7 bases from J, leaving 14 bases between. Germline CDR1 reads SNHLY; CDR2 reads FYNNEI. This CDR3 has 13 amino acids. The CDR3 loop reads CASKRQGGQPQHF. The CDR3 nucleotides read TGTGCCAGCAAAAGGCAGGGCGGCCAGCCCCAGCATTTT.

The chain is built from TRBV7-2 and TRBJ1-1; tentatively, D is TRBD1 (6 bases). The germline gives CDR1 SGHTA, CDR2 FQGNSA. The CDR3 totals 14 residues. V shed 3 bases and J shed 2 bases, with 10 bases lying between them. The CDR3 region has the DNA TGTGCCAGCAGCTTGGGGACACGCAACACTGAAGCTTTCTTT. Translated: CASSLGTRNTEAFF.

This clonotype was observed a few times. The chain links TRBV12-3 or TRBV12-4 to TRBJ2-4; 7 bases are shared with TRBD1. Germline trimming cut 5 bases from V and 8 bases from J; bases unmatched to any gene: 15. This CDR3 region has 16 residues. CDR3 coding DNA: TGTGCCAGCAGTCGTCACCGGGACAGAGGGCGGGACATTCAGTACTTC. Protein sequence: CASSRHRDRGRDIQYF.

This clonotype was observed a few times. V is TRBV27 and J is TRBJ2-7; D is uncertain. The CDR3 sequence is 13 residues long. Germline V CDR1 and CDR2: MNHEY, SMNVEV (reference sequence). V was pared by 5 bases and J by 3 bases, with 11 bases between. For the CDR3, the DNA is TGTGCCAGCAGTACCGGTCTTGACTACGAGCAGTACTTC. It translates to CASSTGLDYEQYF.

CDR3 amino acids: CASSRAGRTDTQYF. CDR3 sequence (DNA): TGTGCCAGCAGTCGGGCGGGGCGGACAGATACGCAGTATTTT. This chain connects TRBV2 to TRBJ2-3; tentative D call: TRBD2 (6 bases). CDR1 and CDR2 (germline): SNHLY, FYNNEI. The CDR3 contains 14 residues. V was pared by 5 bases and J by 3 bases, with 12 bases between.

The chain is built from TRBV18 and TRBJ2-5, with a weak D call TRBD1 (6 bases). The CDR3 covers 15 residues. Trimming shortened V by 1 base and J by 2 bases, and 11 bases separated the two germline ends. Germline V gene data show CDR1 as KGHSH and CDR2 as LQKENI. CDR3 region: CASSPRNQGQETQYF. In nucleotides, the CDR3 is TGTGCCAGCTCACCACGTAACCAGGGGCAAGAGACCCAGTACTTC.

The rearrangement links TRBV12-3 or TRBV12-4 to TRBJ2-3, with 7 bases fitting TRBD2. This CDR3 contains 14 residues. Trimming cost V 6 bases and J 3 bases; bases outside gene matches: 6. The CDR3 here is CASSREVQTDTQYF. The CDR3 nucleotides read TGTGCCAGCAGCCGGGAGGTCCAAACAGATACGCAGTATTTT.

The chain uses TRBV7-2 and TRBJ1-2, with no clear D. The CDR3 consists of 13 residues. In germline, CDR1 is SGHTA, CDR2 FQGNSA. V was pared by 5 bases and J by 6 bases, with 13 bases between. CDR3 region: CASSPTSQHGYTF. CDR3 in DNA: TGTGCCAGCAGCCCGACATCACAGCATGGCTACACCTTC.

Only a few counts were recorded for this clonotype. The chain carries TRBV4-3 and TRBJ2-6, with 8 bases aligning to TRBD1. V trimming: 0 bases; J trimming: 0 bases; junction bases outside the gene matches: 4. CDR1 LGHNA and CDR2 YSLEER come from the germline V gene. The CDR3 loop spans 18 amino acids. This CDR3 is CASSQEDREDSGANVLTF. DNA of the CDR3: TGCGCCAGCAGCCAAGAGGACAGGGAGGACTCTGGGGCCAACGTCCTGACTTTC.

The chain links TRBV2 to TRBJ2-1; no clear D. Trimming left V 8 bases short and J 10 bases short, with 24 bases between. Germline CDR1 and CDR2: SNHLY and FYNNEI. This CDR3 spans 15 amino acids. The DNA for the CDR3 is TGTGCCAGCCATGCAGACGCGCTTCCTCGCTACGAGCAGTTCTTC. Its translation: CASHADALPRYEQFF. The full variable domain, in which reference TRBV2 and TRBJ2-1 provide the parts outside the CDR3, is EPEVTQTPSHQVTQMGQEVILRCVPISNHLYFYWYRQILGQKVEFLVSFYNNEISEKSEIFDDQFSVERPDGSNFTLKIRSTKLEDSAMYFCASHADALPRYEQFFGPGTRLTVL.

Comment on this clonotype: A read error may be the cause here, since a much bigger clone is one base away. CDR3 region: CASRYFREDTQYF. The CDR3 coding sequence is TGTGCCAGCAGGTACTTCCGGGAAGATACGCAGTATTTT. This chain joins TRBV6-2 or TRBV6-3 and TRBJ2-3, with a weak D call TRBD2 (5 bases). The CDR3 has 13 residues. Looked up from germline, CDR1 is MNHEY and CDR2 is SVGEGT.

This sequence joins TRBV6-6 and TRBJ2-4; TRBD2 aligns across 12 bases. CDR3 size: 16 residues. Germline CDR1 and CDR2: MNHNY and SVGAGI (reference sequence). The V segment lost 8 bases and the J segment 2 bases; nucleotides outside the gene matches: 7. This CDR3 reads CASLAGLAGPKNIQYF. The CDR3 DNA reads as TGTGCCAGCCTAGCTGGACTAGCGGGGCCCAAAAACATTCAGTACTTC.

CDR3 sequence: CASSLDLPGTGPGDEQFF. In nucleotides, the CDR3 is TGCGCCAGCAGCTTGGACCTACCGGGGACAGGACCGGGGGATGAGCAGTTCTTC. This chain uses TRBV5-1 with TRBJ2-1; 8 bases match TRBD1. Looked up from germline, CDR1 is SGHRS and CDR2 is YFSETQ. With 0 bases clipped from V and 8 bases from J, the junction kept 16 bases outside the gene matches. This CDR3 is 18 amino acids long.

This clonotype was seen a handful of times. The rearrangement uses TRBV20-1 and TRBJ2-5, with D possibly being TRBD1 or TRBD2 (6 bases each). CDR1 and CDR2 (germline): DFQATT, SNEGSKA (reference sequence). V was pared by 1 base and J by 2 bases, with 20 bases between. CDR3 length: 17 amino acids. This CDR3 is CSARALSRRGVQETQYF. DNA of the CDR3: TGCAGTGCTAGAGCCCTGAGTCGGAGGGGGGTTCAAGAGACCCAGTACTTC.

This clonotype was detected ten times or more. The V and J genes are TRBV7-3 and TRBJ2-1; TRBD1 aligns across 7 bases. Trimming took 5 bases from V and 9 from J; bases not matched to a gene: 13. This CDR3 has 15 residues. The germline gives CDR1 SGHTA, CDR2 FQGTGA. CDR3 coding DNA: TGTGCCAGCAGCCCCCGGGCCGCTTCAGGGGGTGAGCAGTTCTTC. Translation: CASSPRAASGGEQFF.